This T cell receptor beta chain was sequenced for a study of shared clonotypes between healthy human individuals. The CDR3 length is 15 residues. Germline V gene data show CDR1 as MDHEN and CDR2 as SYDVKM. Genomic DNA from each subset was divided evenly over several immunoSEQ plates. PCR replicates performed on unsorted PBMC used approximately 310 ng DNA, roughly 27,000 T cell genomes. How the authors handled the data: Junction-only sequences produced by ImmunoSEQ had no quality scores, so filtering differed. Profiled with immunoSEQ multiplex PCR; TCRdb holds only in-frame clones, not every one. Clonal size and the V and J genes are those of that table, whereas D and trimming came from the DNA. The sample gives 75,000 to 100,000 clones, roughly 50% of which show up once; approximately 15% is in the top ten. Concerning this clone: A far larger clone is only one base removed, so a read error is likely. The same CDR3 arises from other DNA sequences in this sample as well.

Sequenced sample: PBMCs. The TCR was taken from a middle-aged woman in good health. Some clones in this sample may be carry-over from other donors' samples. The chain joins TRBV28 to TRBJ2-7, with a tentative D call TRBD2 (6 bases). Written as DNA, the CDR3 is TGTGCCAGCAGTTCCCCATCCCGTCGGGGAGGCGAGCAATACTTC. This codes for CASSSPSRRGGEQYF.